A selection of T cell receptor beta chains follows, all from one sample in a study of blood T cell repertoires in COVID-19. This table comes from immunoSEQ multiplex PCR, and its TCRdb copy is limited to in-frame clones, with some not included. The data contain fewer than 200,000 clones, roughly 87% of them singletons. The sample consisted of PBMCs or T cells enriched from blood (not recorded which). Source of these receptors: a human donor with acute COVID-19. The donor label of this sample is uncertain. Both conserved end residues are part of each CDR3. A D gene is named only where the DNA matches it firmly. Not every row has a clone size; where given, it reads once, few, many or a size class.

d_call	v_call	j_call	clone_size	cdr3_nt	cdr3_aa
NA	TRBV29-1	TRBJ1-6	NA	TGCAGCCGTACAACGACAGGTCAGGCCCTTTCACCCCTCCACTTT	CSRTTTGQALSPLHF
NA	TRBV30	TRBJ1-6	NA	TGTGCCTGGAGTGTAAAGGGAGGTTTGAATTCACCCCTCCACTTT	CAWSVKGGLNSPLHF
NA	TRBV7-9	TRBJ1-1	NA	TGTGCCAGCAGCTTTGGGGGGGCTGAAGCTTTCTTT	CASSFGGAEAFF
NA	TRBV7-9	TRBJ1-2	NA	TGTGCCAGCAGCTACAGATTCTATGGCTACACCTTC	CASSYRFYGYTF
NA	TRBV27	TRBJ2-1	NA	TGTGCCAGCTGTCCGCAGGGAACTCTCTCCTACAATGAGCAGTTCTTC	CASCPQGTLSYNEQFF
NA	TRBV20-1	TRBJ2-7	few	TGCAGTGCTAGTACGGCGGGATCCTTTGCGAGGCAGTACTTC	CSASTAGSFARQYF
TRBD1	TRBV5-8	TRBJ2-7	NA	TGTGCCAGCAGCCCGACAGGGTATTACGAGCAGTACTTC	CASSPTGYYEQYF
TRBD1	TRBV4-3	TRBJ1-5	NA	TGCGCCAGCAGCCAAGAACCGGGACAGGGCAGCAATCAGCCCCAGCATTTT	CASSQEPGQGSNQPQHF
TRBD2	TRBV7-9	TRBJ2-1	NA	TGTGCCAGCAGCTTAAACCCTTACACCCGACTAGCGGGGAACAATGAGCAGTTCTTC	CASSLNPYTRLAGNNEQFF
NA	TRBV13	TRBJ2-3	NA	TGTGCCAGCAGCACTCCCGGGACTGCGCAGTATTTT	CASSTPGTAQYF
NA	TRBV7-3	TRBJ2-2	NA	TGTGCCAGCAGCTTAAGTGTATCCGGGGAGCTGTTTTTT	CASSLSVSGELFF
NA	TRBV21-1	TRBJ1-5	NA	TGTGCCAGCACAGGCTACCTAACGGGGGACAGCAACTCTTCCTCCCAGCATTTT	CASTGYLTGDSNSSSQHF
NA	TRBV6-5	TRBJ1-1	NA	TGTGCCAGCAGTTACGGGCAGGGGATCGCGAACACTGAAGCTTTCTTT	CASSYGQGIANTEAFF
TRBD1	TRBV4-1	TRBJ2-5	NA	TGCGCCAGCAGAGGGACAGGGAGGGTTGAGACCCAGTACTTC	CASRGTGRVETQYF
NA	TRBV5-1	TRBJ1-1	NA	TGCGCCAGCACCCGCACTGAAGCTTTCTTT	CASTRTEAFF